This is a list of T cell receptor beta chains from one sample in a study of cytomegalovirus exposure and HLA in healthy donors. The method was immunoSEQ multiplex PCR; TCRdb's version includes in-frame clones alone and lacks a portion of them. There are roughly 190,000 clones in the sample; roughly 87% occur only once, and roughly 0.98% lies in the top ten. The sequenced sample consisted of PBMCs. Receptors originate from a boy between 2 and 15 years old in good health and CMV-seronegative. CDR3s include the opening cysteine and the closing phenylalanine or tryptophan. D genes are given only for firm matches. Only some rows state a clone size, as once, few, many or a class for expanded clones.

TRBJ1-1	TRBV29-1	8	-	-	TGCAGCGTGGGGGGAGCTTTCTTT	CSVGGAFF
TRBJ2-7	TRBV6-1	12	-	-	TGTGCCAGCAGTGAAAATTCCTACGAGCAGTACTTC	CASSENSYEQYF
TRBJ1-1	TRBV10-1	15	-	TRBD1	TGCGCCAGCGGAGGGGGCCAGCAATTGAACACTGAAGCTTTCTTT	CASGGGQQLNTEAFF
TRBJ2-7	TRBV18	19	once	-	TGTGCCAGCTCACCTGTGGGTGCGTTTTGGGACTCCCACCCCTACGAGCAGTACTTC	CASSPVGAFWDSHPYEQYF
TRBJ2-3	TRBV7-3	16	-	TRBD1	TGTGCCAGCAGCCTAGGTCAGGGACAGGGGTTTTATACGCAGTATTTT	CASSLGQGQGFYTQYF
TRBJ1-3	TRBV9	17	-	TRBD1	TGTGCCAGCACGACCGGGACAGCACCCACCTCTGGAAACACCATATATTTT	CASTTGTAPTSGNTIYF
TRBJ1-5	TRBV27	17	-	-	TGTGCCAGCAGCCGAGTCCGGGACACCTTCAGCAATCAGCCCCAGCATTTT	CASSRVRDTFSNQPQHF
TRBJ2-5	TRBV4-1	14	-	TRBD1	TGCGCCAGCAGCCAAGGGACAGGCCAAGAGACCCAGTACTTC	CASSQGTGQETQYF
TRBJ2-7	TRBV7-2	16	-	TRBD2	TGTGCCAGCAGCCCTCTCCCTTCCACTAGCGGTAACGAGCAGTACTTC	CASSPLPSTSGNEQYF
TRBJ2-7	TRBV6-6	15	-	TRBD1	TGTGCCAGCAGTTACTCGTCGGGACAGGGTTACGAGCAGTACTTC	CASSYSSGQGYEQYF
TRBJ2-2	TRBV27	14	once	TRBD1	TGTGCCAGCACGCTGACAGGGTTCTCCGGGGAGCTGTTTTTT	CASTLTGFSGELFF
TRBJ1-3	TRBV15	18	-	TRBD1	TGTGCCACCAGCAGAAGACAGGGGATAAGTCTAACTGGAAACACCATATATTTT	CATSRRQGISLTGNTIYF
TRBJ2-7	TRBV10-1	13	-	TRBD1	TGCGCCAGCAGCGTACAGGGGGCGGGCGAGCAGTACTTC	CASSVQGAGEQYF
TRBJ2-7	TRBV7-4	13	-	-	TGTGCCAGCAGCTTAATCATTTCCTACGAGCAGTACTTC	CASSLIISYEQYF
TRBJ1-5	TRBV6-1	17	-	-	TGTGCCAGCAGTGAATGGGGCCAGGGTGGCGGAAATCAGCCCCAGCATTTT	CASSEWGQGGGNQPQHF
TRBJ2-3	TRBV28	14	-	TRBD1	TGTGCCAGCAGCCCACAGGGGGCTTTAGATACGCAGTATTTT	CASSPQGALDTQYF
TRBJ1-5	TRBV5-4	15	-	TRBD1	TGTGCCAGCAGCCCTGACGACAGGGGCACGCAGCCCCAGCATTTT	CASSPDDRGTQPQHF
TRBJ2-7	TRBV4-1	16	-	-	TGCGCCAGCAGCCCCCTGTTCAGTACTCAGGATTACGAGCAGTACTTC	CASSPLFSTQDYEQYF
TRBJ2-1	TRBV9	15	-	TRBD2	TGTGCCAGCAGCGTAGAACTAGCGGGAGGCAATGAGCAGTTCTTC	CASSVELAGGNEQFF
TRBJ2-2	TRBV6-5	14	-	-	TGTGCCAGCAGCCGGACTACCTTTGGGGGGGAGCTGTTTTTT	CASSRTTFGGELFF
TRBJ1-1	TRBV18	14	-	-	TGTGCCAGCTCACCAGAGGACAGATTAGGTGAAGCTTTCTTT	CASSPEDRLGEAFF
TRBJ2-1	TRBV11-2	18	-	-	TGTGCCAGCAGCTTAGTCGTTAGAATTGATCGGGGCTACAATGAGCAGTTCTTC	CASSLVVRIDRGYNEQFF
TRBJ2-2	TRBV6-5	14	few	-	TGTGCCAGCAGTTACTCCCGGGGCACCGGGGAGCTGTTTTTT	CASSYSRGTGELFF
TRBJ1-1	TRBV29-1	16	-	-	TGCAGCGTTGAAGCAACCAGGGGCTCTGCCAACACTGAAGCTTTCTTT	CSVEATRGSANTEAFF
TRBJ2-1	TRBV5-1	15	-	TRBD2	TGCGCCAGCAGCTTCGCAAGCGGGAGGGCCGAGGAGCAGTTCTTC	CASSFASGRAEEQFF
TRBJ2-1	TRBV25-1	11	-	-	TGTGCCAGCAGCGAAGGCCTTCTTGGGTTCTTC	CASSEGLLGFF
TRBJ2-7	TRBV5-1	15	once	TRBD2	TGCGCCAGCAGCTTGGGGCTAGCGGGAGAGGGCGAGCAGTACTTC	CASSLGLAGEGEQYF
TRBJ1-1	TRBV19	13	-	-	TGTGCCAGTAGTTCACAGGGGAACACTGAAGCTTTCTTT	CASSSQGNTEAFF
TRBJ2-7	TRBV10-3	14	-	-	TGTGCCACCAAGCCTCCAGGGGTGGCCTACGAGCAGTACTTC	CATKPPGVAYEQYF
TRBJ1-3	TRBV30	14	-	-	TGTGCCAGAATGGAGGGTGGAATCTCAAACACCATATATTTT	CARMEGGISNTIYF
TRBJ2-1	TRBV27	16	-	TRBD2	TGTGCCAGCAGTTCCTGGCTAGCGGGAGGGGTCAATGAGCAGTTCTTC	CASSSWLAGGVNEQFF
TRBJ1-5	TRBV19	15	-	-	TGTGCCAGTAGTATTGGACAGTTGGGGACTCAGCCCCAGCATTTT	CASSIGQLGTQPQHF
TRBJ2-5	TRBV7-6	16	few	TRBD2	TGTGCCAGCAGCTCATGGGGGAGGGGAGGACAAGAGACCCAGTACTTC	CASSSWGRGGQETQYF
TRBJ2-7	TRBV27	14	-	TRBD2	TGTGCCAGCAGCTCACTAGCGGGAGCCTACGAGCAGTACTTC	CASSSLAGAYEQYF
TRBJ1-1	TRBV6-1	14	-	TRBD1	TGTGCCAGCAGTGTTACAGGGGCGAACACTGAAGCTTTCTTT	CASSVTGANTEAFF
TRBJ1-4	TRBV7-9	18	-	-	TGTGCCAGCAGGTCAAGAAACTTCACAGGGAGTTGGAATGAAAAACTGTTTTTT	CASRSRNFTGSWNEKLFF
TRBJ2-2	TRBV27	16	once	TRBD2	TGTGCCAGCAGTTTAACTAGCGGGGGTCACACCGGGGAGCTGTTTTTT	CASSLTSGGHTGELFF
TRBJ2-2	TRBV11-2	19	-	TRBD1	TGTGCCAGCAGCTTAGAGCTGCGACCGGGACAGGGTTTTACCGGGGAGCTGTTTTTT	CASSLELRPGQGFTGELFF
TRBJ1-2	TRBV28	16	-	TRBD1	TGTGCCTGCAGCCCGAGCCCCCAGGGGGCTCTCTATGGCTACACCTTC	CACSPSPQGALYGYTF
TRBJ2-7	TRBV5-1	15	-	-	TGCGCCAGCAGCTTGTTTGATCCTAGCTCCTACGAGCAGTACTTC	CASSLFDPSSYEQYF
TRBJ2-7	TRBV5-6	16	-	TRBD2	TGTGCCAGCAGCTTGGGAAGGGCAGCGGGAGGTCGCGAGCAGTACTTC	CASSLGRAAGGREQYF
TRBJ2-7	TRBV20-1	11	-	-	TGCAGTGCTAGAGATTCATACGAGCAGTACTTC	CSARDSYEQYF
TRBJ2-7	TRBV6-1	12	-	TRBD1	TGTGCCAGCACGGACAGGTTCTACGAGCAGTACTTC	CASTDRFYEQYF
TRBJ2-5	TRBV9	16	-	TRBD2	TGTGCCAGCAGCGGTGCTAGCGGGAGGGGGCAAGAGACCCAGTACTTC	CASSGASGRGQETQYF
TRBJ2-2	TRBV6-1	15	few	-	TGTGCCAGCAGTGAAGCACCGGGGAACACCGGGGAGCTGTTTTTT	CASSEAPGNTGELFF
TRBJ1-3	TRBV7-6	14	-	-	TGTGCCAGCAGCTTAGGTAACAGTGGAAACACCATATATTTT	CASSLGNSGNTIYF
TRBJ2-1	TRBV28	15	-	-	TGTGCCAGCAGTTTGGAGGACAGCGCCTACAATGAGCAGTTCTTC	CASSLEDSAYNEQFF
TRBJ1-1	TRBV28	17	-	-	TGTGCCAGCAGTTCACCCATGTCCGGTATAGAGTACACTGAAGCTTTCTTT	CASSSPMSGIEYTEAFF
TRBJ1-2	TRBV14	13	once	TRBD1	TGTGCCAGCAGCCGGACAGGGGACTATGGCTACACCTTC	CASSRTGDYGYTF
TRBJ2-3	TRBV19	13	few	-	TGTGCCAGTAGTCCCCGACAGGAACATACGCAGTATTTT	CASSPRQEHTQYF
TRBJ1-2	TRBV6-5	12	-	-	TGTGCCAGCAGTTACCGGGGGGATGGCTACACCTTC	CASSYRGDGYTF
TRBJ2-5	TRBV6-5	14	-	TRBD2	TGTGCCAGCAGTGAGACTAGCGGGCAAGAGACCCAGTACTTC	CASSETSGQETQYF
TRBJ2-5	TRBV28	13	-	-	TGTGCCAGCAGTTTTGCCGGAGAAGAGACCCAGTACTTC	CASSFAGEETQYF
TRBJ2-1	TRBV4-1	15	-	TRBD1	TGCGCCAGCGGGACAGACAGGGAAAACTACAATGAGCAGTTCTTC	CASGTDRENYNEQFF
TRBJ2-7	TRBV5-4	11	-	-	TGTGCCAGCAGCTTTATGAGCGAGCAGTACTTC	CASSFMSEQYF
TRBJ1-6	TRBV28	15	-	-	TGTGCCAGCAGTTCCCCGCTGGGGGGGCATTCACCCCTCCACTTT	CASSSPLGGHSPLHF
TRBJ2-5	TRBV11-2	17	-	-	TGTGCCAGCAGCTGGGGCGGGACAGAAATTTCCCCCCGGTCCCAGTACTTC	CASSWGGTEISPRSQYF
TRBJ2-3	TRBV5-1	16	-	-	TGCGCCAGCAGCTTGGGCCGGGGGGCGGGCACAGATACGCAGTATTTT	CASSLGRGAGTDTQYF
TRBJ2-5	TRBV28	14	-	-	TGTGCCAGCAGTTTAGACGCGCCGGGGGAGACCCAGTACTTC	CASSLDAPGETQYF